These T cell receptor beta chains were read from a single sample in a study of cytomegalovirus exposure and HLA in healthy donors. Measured with immunoSEQ multiplex PCR; TCRdb has only the in-frame clones, and not every one. The sample consists of around 110,000 clones, around 80% of them appearing once. Input material: PBMCs. The receptors derive from a man aged 30-40 years in good health and CMV-seropositive. CDR3s include the opening cysteine and the closing phenylalanine or tryptophan. A D gene is named only where the DNA matches it firmly. A clone size is listed for some rows: how often the clone was seen (once, few, many), or a class if it is expanded.

clone size | J gene | D gene | V gene | CDR3 DNA | CDR3 protein
. | TRBJ2-7 | TRBD1 | TRBV7-2 | TGTGCCAGCAGCTTAAGGACAGGGGGAACGAGCTCCTACGAGCAGTACTTC | CASSLRTGGTSSYEQYF
. | TRBJ2-7 | . | TRBV6-6 | TGTGCCAGCAGTTACTCCCACGGGAGCGGCGAGCAGTACTTC | CASSYSHGSGEQYF
. | TRBJ2-7 | TRBD1 | TRBV6-5 | TGTGCCAGCAGGGGGGCAGGGGGCTACGAGCAGTACTTC | CASRGAGGYEQYF
. | TRBJ2-1 | . | TRBV5-1 | TGCGCCAGCAGCTTTCAGGGGATCAATGAGCAGTTCTTC | CASSFQGINEQFF
. | TRBJ2-2 | TRBD1 | TRBV12-5 | TGTGCTAGTGGTCCTGGGACAGGGAGGGCCGGGGAGCTGTTTTTT | CASGPGTGRAGELFF
. | TRBJ2-7 | . | TRBV15 | TGTGCCACCAGCAGGGCTTTCGACAGGCCCGCCTACGAGCAGTACTTC | CATSRAFDRPAYEQYF
few | TRBJ1-3 | TRBD1 | TRBV6-5 | TGTGCCAGCAGCCGTGACAGGGGGTCTGGAAACACCATATATTTT | CASSRDRGSGNTIYF
. | TRBJ1-1 | . | TRBV28 | TGTGCCAGCAGTTTATGGGGGGGTGCACTGAACACTGAAGCTTTCTTT | CASSLWGGALNTEAFF
. | TRBJ2-6 | . | TRBV6-4 | TGTGCCAGCAGTCCAGACTCTGGGGCCAACGTCCTGACTTTC | CASSPDSGANVLTF
. | TRBJ1-5 | TRBD1 | TRBV15 | TGTGCCACCAGCAGATCCCGGACAGGGGGTTACCCCCAGCATTTT | CATSRSRTGGYPQHF
. | TRBJ1-2 | . | TRBV6-5 | TGTGCCAGCAGTTACTCGAGGGAGGGGCACTATGGCTACACCTTC | CASSYSREGHYGYTF
. | TRBJ2-3 | . | TRBV5-6 | TGTGCCAGCAGCCCGTCCCCCCAAGGGGTAGATACGCAGTATTTT | CASSPSPQGVDTQYF
. | TRBJ2-4 | . | TRBV10-3 | TGTGCCATCAGTGTGGAGGCCAAAAACATTCAGTACTTC | CAISVEAKNIQYF
. | TRBJ2-3 | . | TRBV9 | TGTGCCAGCAGCTTAACTCGACTAGGCACAGATACGCAGTATTTT | CASSLTRLGTDTQYF
. | TRBJ1-2 | TRBD1 | TRBV4-3 | TGCGCCAGCAGCCAAGACCTCCACCAGGGGGGTACTGGCTACACCTTC | CASSQDLHQGGTGYTF
. | TRBJ2-7 | TRBD1 | TRBV13 | TGTGCCAGCAGCTTAACGTCGACAGGGGATCCATACGAGCAGTACTTC | CASSLTSTGDPYEQYF
. | TRBJ1-1 | . | TRBV4-2 | TGTGCCAGCAGCCACTCAACGGCGGAAGCAAACACTGAAGCTTTCTTT | CASSHSTAEANTEAFF
. | TRBJ2-5 | . | TRBV9 | TGTGCCAGCAGCGTAGTAGGTAGCGGAGAGACCCAGTACTTC | CASSVVGSGETQYF
. | TRBJ1-2 | . | TRBV5-6 | TGTGCCAGCAGCTTGGTGGGGGCGTACTATGGCTACACCTTC | CASSLVGAYYGYTF
. | TRBJ2-7 | . | TRBV4-3 | TGCGCCAGCAGCCAAGACGACGGACTCTACGAGCAGTACTTC | CASSQDDGLYEQYF
. | TRBJ2-2 | TRBD1 | TRBV5-4 | TGTGCCAGCACCTCCAGGACAGGGGCTTTGGGCACCGGGGAGCTGTTTTTT | CASTSRTGALGTGELFF
. | TRBJ2-7 | TRBD1 | TRBV5-4 | TGTGCCACCTCGGGACAGGGGCTCTACGAGCAGTACTTC | CATSGQGLYEQYF
. | TRBJ2-7 | . | TRBV29-1 | TGCAGCGCCTGGACTGACTCCTACGAGCAGTACTTC | CSAWTDSYEQYF
few | TRBJ2-2 | . | TRBV11-3 | TGTGCCAGCAGCCTCAGGCGCTATACCGGGGAGCTGTTTTTT | CASSLRRYTGELFF
. | TRBJ2-7 | . | TRBV7-9 | TGTGCCAGCAGCCTCTTAGGACAGCACTACGAGCAGTACTTC | CASSLLGQHYEQYF
. | TRBJ2-1 | TRBD1 | TRBV19 | TGTGCCAGTAGTATGATGGACAGGGGCGATGAGCAGTTCTTC | CASSMMDRGDEQFF
. | TRBJ1-4 | . | TRBV14 | TGTGCCAGCAGCCAAGACCGTCATGAAAAACTGTTTTTT | CASSQDRHEKLFF
few | TRBJ1-1 | TRBD1 | TRBV6-1 | TGTGCCAGCAGGGACAGGGGGCTCGTTAAAGCTTTCTTT | CASRDRGLVKAFF
. | TRBJ2-1 | . | TRBV29-1 | TGCAGCGTTGAATTCCCCTCGAGGGTCTCCTACAATGAGCAGTTCTTC | CSVEFPSRVSYNEQFF
. | TRBJ1-1 | TRBD1 | TRBV4-3 | TGCGCCAGCAGCCGTAACAGGGGTTATACTGAAGCTTTCTTT | CASSRNRGYTEAFF
once | TRBJ2-5 | . | TRBV29-1 | TGCAGCTATCCTTGGGGGAACGCAAGAAGGGTAAGGTCGCGCGACCGGGGGAGCCAAGAGACCCAGTACTTC | CSYPWGNARRVRSRDRGSQETQYF
. | TRBJ1-1 | TRBD1 | TRBV10-3 | TGTGCCATCAGTGAGAGGGGGCGTTTCACTGAAGCTTTCTTT | CAISERGRFTEAFF
. | TRBJ1-5 | TRBD1 | TRBV7-8 | TGTGCCAGCAGCTTAACGGACAGGTATCAGCCCCAGCATTTT | CASSLTDRYQPQHF
. | TRBJ2-3 | TRBD2 | TRBV27 | TGTGCCAGCAGTTTATGGGGGTTAGCGGGAGCCGACACAGATACGCAGTATTTT | CASSLWGLAGADTDTQYF
. | TRBJ2-5 | . | TRBV5-6 | TGTGCCAGCACCCCCAGGCTAGGACTAACCGAAGAGACCCAGTACTTC | CASTPRLGLTEETQYF
. | TRBJ1-2 | TRBD1 | TRBV30 | TGTGCCTGGAGTTCGGGACAGGGCTACACCTTC | CAWSSGQGYTF
. | TRBJ2-7 | TRBD1 | TRBV28 | TGTGCCAGCAGTTTACCCGTTACCGGGACAGGGCTCTACGAGCAGTACTTC | CASSLPVTGTGLYEQYF
. | TRBJ2-7 | . | TRBV7-8 | TGTGCCAGCAGCTTAGTTCTAGCCGCTTATTCCTACGAGCAGTACTTC | CASSLVLAAYSYEQYF
few | TRBJ1-2 | TRBD1 | TRBV7-2 | TGTGCCAGCAGCATCGACAGGGGAGAGGGCTACACCTTC | CASSIDRGEGYTF
. | TRBJ2-7 | TRBD2 | TRBV7-2 | TGTGCCAGCAGCCCGCGGACTAGCTTAAGCCTTGAGCAGTACTTC | CASSPRTSLSLEQYF
. | TRBJ1-1 | TRBD1 | TRBV10-3 | TGTGCCATCAGTGAAAGGCAGGGGGGTACGAACACTGAAGCTTTCTTT | CAISERQGGTNTEAFF